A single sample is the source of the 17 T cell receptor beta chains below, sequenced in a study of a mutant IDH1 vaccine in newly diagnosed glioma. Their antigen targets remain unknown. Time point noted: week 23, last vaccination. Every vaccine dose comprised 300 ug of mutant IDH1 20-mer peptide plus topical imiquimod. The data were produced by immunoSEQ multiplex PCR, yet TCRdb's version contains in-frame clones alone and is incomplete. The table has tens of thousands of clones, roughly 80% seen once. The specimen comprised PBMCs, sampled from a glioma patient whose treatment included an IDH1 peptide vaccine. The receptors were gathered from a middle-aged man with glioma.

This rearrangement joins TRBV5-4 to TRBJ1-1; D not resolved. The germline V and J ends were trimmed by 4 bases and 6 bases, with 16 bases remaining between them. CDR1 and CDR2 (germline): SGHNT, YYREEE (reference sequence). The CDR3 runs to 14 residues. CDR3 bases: TGTGCCAGCAGCCCCCCGGACCTAAGCCCTGAAGCTTTCTTT. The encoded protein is CASSPPDLSPEAFF. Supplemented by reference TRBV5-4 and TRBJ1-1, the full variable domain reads ETGVTQSPTHLIKTRGQQVTLRCSSQSGHNTVSWYQQALGQGPQFIFQYYREEENGRGNFPPRFSGLQFPNYSSELNVNALELDDSALYLCASSPPDLSPEAFFGQGTRLTVV.

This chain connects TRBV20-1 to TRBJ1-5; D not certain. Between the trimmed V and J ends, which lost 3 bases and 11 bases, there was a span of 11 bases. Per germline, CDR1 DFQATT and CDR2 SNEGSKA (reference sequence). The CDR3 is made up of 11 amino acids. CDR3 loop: CSASGKETQHF. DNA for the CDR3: TGCAGTGCTAGTGGAAAGGAGACCCAGCATTTT.

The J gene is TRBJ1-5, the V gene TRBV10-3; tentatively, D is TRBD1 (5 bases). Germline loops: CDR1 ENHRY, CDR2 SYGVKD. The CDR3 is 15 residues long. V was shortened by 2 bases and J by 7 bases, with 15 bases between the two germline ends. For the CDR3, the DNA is TGTGCCATCAGTGAGGGGGCGTTGGGAGACCAGCCCCAGCATTTT. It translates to CAISEGALGDQPQHF.

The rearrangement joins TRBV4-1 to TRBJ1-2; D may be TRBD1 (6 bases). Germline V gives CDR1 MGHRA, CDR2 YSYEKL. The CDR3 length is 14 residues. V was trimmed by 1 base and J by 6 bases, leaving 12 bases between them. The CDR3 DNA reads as TGCGCCAGCAGCCAAGGGAACAGGGCGGATGGCTACACCTTC. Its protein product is CASSQGNRADGYTF.

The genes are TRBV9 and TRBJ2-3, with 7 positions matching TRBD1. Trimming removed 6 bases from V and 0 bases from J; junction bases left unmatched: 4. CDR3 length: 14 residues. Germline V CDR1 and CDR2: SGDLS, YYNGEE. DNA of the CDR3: TGTGCCAGCACCAAGGGGGCTAGCACAGATACGCAGTATTTT. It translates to CASTKGASTDTQYF.

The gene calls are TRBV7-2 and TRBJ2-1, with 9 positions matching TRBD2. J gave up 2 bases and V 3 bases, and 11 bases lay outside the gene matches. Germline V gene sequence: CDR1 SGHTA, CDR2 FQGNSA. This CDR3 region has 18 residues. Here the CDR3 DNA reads TGTGCCAGCAGCTTGAATTCCGGGACTAGCAGTACCTACAATGAGCAGTTCTTC. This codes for CASSLNSGTSSTYNEQFF. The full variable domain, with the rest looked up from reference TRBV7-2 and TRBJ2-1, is GAGVSQSPSNKVTEKGKDVELRCDPISGHTALYWYRQSLGQGLEFLIYFQGNSAPDKSGLPSDRFSAERTGGSVSTLTIQRTQQEDSAVYLCASSLNSGTSSTYNEQFFGPGTRLTVL.

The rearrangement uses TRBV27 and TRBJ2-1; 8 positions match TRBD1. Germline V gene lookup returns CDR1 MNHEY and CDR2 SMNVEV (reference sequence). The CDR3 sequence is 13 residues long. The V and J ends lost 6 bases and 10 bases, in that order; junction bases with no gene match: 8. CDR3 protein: CASSMDRAREQFF. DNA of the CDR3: TGTGCCAGCAGCATGGACAGGGCGAGAGAGCAGTTCTTC.

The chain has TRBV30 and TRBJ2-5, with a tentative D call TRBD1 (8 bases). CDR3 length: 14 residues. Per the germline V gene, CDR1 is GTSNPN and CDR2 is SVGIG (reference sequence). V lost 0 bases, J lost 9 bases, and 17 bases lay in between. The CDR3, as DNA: TGTGCCTGGAGTGTTGATAACAGGGGGGGGGCCCAGTACTTC. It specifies CAWSVDNRGGAQYF. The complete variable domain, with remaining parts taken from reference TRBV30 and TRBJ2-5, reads SQTIHQWPATLVQPVGSPLSLECTVEGTSNPNLYWYRQAAGRGLQLLFYSVGIGQISSEVPQNLSASRPQDRQFILSSKKLLLSDSGFYLCAWSVDNRGGAQYFGPGTRLLVL.

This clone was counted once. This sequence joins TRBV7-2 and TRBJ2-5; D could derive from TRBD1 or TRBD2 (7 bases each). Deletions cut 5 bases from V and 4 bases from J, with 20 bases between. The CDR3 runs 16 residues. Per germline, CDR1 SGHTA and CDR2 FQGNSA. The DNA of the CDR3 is TGTGCCAGCAGCGCCCGTTCGACAGGGAGGGGAGAGACCCAGTACTTC. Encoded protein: CASSARSTGRGETQYF.

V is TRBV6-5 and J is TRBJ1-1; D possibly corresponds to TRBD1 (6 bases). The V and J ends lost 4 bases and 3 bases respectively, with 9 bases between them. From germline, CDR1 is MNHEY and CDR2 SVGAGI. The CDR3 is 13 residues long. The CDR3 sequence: CASSWRGDTEAFF. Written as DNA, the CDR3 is TGTGCCAGCAGTTGGAGGGGGGACACTGAAGCTTTCTTT.

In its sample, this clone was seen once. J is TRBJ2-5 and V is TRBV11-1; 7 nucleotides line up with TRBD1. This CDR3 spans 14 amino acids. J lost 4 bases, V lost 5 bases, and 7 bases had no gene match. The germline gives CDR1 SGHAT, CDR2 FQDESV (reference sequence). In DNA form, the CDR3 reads TGTGCCAGCAGCCGTACAGGGGTCGGAGAGACCCAGTACTTC. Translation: CASSRTGVGETQYF.

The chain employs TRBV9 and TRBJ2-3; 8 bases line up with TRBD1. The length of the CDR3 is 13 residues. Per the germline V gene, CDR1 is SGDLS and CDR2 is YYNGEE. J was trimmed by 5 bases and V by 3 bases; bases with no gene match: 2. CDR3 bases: TGTGCCAGCAGCGGGACAGGGCGAGATACGCAGTATTTT. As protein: CASSGTGRDTQYF.

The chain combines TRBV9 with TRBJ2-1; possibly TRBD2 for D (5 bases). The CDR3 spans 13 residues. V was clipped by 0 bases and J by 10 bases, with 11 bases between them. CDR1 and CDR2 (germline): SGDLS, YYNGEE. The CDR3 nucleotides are TGTGCCAGCAGCGTAGAAGAGGGATACGAGCAGTTCTTC. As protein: CASSVEEGYEQFF.

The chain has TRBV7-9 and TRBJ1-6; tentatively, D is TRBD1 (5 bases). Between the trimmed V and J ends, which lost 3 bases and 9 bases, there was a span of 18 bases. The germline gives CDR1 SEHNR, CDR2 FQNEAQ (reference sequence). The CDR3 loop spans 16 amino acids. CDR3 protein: CASSFPPARAGSPLHF. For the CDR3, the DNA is TGTGCCAGCAGCTTCCCCCCGGCCAGGGCGGGTTCACCCCTCCACTTT. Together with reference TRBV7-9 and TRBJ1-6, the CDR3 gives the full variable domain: DTGVSQNPRHKITKRGQNVTFRCDPISEHNRLYWYRQTLGQGPEFLTYFQNEAQLEKSRLLSDRFSAERPKGSFSTLEIQRTEQGDSAMYLCASSFPPARAGSPLHFGNGTRLTVT.

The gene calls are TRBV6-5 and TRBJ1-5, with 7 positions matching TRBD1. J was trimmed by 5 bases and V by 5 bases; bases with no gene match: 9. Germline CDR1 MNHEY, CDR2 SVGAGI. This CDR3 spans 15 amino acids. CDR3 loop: CASSNRDSPYQPQHF. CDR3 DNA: TGTGCCAGCAGTAATCGGGACAGCCCCTATCAGCCCCAGCATTTT.

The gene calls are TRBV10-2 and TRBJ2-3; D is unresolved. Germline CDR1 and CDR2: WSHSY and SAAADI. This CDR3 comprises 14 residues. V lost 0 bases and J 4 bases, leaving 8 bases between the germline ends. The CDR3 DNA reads TGCGCCAGCAGTGAGTCGGGCAGCCCAGATACGCAGTATTTT. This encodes CASSESGSPDTQYF.

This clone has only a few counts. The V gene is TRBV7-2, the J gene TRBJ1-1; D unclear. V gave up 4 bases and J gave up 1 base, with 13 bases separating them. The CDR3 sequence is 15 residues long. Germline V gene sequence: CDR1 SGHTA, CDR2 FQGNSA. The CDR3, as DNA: TGTGCCAGCAGCTCCTGGGAGGCAGCGAACACTGAAGCTTTCTTT. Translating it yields CASSSWEAANTEAFF.